The present TCR beta chain was sequenced within a study of shared clonotypes between healthy human individuals. Study information: Three CD4 naive, three CD4 memory, two CD8 naive and one CD8 memory plate were used per donor. Study results and caveats: Sample collection involved blood only; tissue repertoires are likely different.

Germline values: CDR1 SGHRS, CDR2 YFSETQ. V lost 0 bases and J lost 7, with 13 bases in between. This CDR3 comprises 15 residues. About this clone itself: Its specificity is not known.

The authors split each subset's genomic DNA evenly across several immunoSEQ plates. Clones were read by immunoSEQ multiplex PCR, and TCRdb kept only the in-frame ones, dropping some. The sample records around 1.5 million clones, 98% being singletons. The origin of this receptor is a young man in good health. The chain is built from TRBV5-1 and TRBJ2-2; D is unresolved. Source material: naive CD4+ T cells sorted from blood. The subset denotes: CD45RA+ positively selected. DNA for the CDR3: TGCGCCAGCAGCTTGGGGGCACCGCAGAACGGGGAGCTGTTTTTT. Its protein product is CASSLGAPQNGELFF.